A selection of T cell receptor beta chains follows, all from one sample in a study of blood T cell repertoires in COVID-19. TCRdb's table, derived via immunoSEQ multiplex PCR, lists solely in-frame clones and lacks some. The sample lists fewer than 85,000 clones, around three quarters occurring once. The source material was peripheral blood. Every receptor here comes from a woman aged 80 or over with active or convalescent COVID-19. Both conserved end residues are part of each CDR3. The D gene is left open where the match is weak. Clone size is given for some rows only: seen once, a few or many times, or a class if the clone is expanded.

clone_size d_call j_call v_call cdr3_nt cdr3_aa
once . TRBJ1-3 TRBV4-3 TGCGCCAGCAGCCAAGATGTCGGGGGGCTATTCGGAAACACCATATATTTT CASSQDVGGLFGNTIYF
. . TRBJ2-3 TRBV24-1 TGTGCCACCAGCCCCCCGGGGGGCGATACGCAGTATTTT CATSPPGGDTQYF
once . TRBJ2-7 TRBV3-1/TRBV3-2 TGTGCCAGCAGCCAAGAGGGCCGTGACGAGCAGTACTTC CASSQEGRDEQYF
. . TRBJ2-1 TRBV28 TGTGCCAGCAGCTCCGACGGGGGGCCCTTCTACAATGAGCAGTTCTTC CASSSDGGPFYNEQFF
. TRBD2 TRBJ2-1 TRBV4-3 TGCGCCAGCAGCCAAGAGTGGGCGGGGGGATACAATGAGCAGTTCTTC CASSQEWAGGYNEQFF
. TRBD1 TRBJ2-5 TRBV5-8 TGTGCCAGCAGCTTGGATACCGGACAGGGGGCAGAGACCCAGTACTTC CASSLDTGQGAETQYF
. . TRBJ2-7 TRBV1 TGCACCAGCAGCCATCTCACCCCCCCGAAGACAGGCTCCTACGAGCAGTACTTC CTSSHLTPPKTGSYEQYF
. TRBD1 TRBJ2-7 TRBV27 TGTGCCAGCAGGTTGACAGGGGGGGCTAACGAGCAGTACTTC CASRLTGGANEQYF
. . TRBJ1-2 TRBV9 TGTGCCAGCCCCCCCCCAGCAGGCGGGACTAACTATGGCTACACCTTC CASPPPAGGTNYGYTF
. TRBD1 TRBJ2-7 TRBV3-1/TRBV3-2 TGTGCCAGCAGCGGCCAGACAGGGGCCAAACTTTCCTACGAGCAGTACTTC CASSGQTGAKLSYEQYF